What follows are 3 T cell receptor beta chains derived from one specimen sequenced in a study of radiation and T cells in renal cell carcinoma. Measured with immunoSEQ multiplex PCR; TCRdb has only the in-frame clones, and not every one. The table lists around 100,000 clones, 84% of them singletons. The time point: blood 4 weeks post-SBRT, at nephrectomy. Treatment specified: 15 Gy SBRT to primary tumor, nephrectomy 4 weeks later. The sample in question was blood, obtained from a patient whose treatment included radiotherapy and nephrectomy. The receptors derive from a man aged 55-75 years with renal cell carcinoma.

This clone was picked up one time. This chain uses TRBV2 with TRBJ2-5; TRBD1 agrees at 8 bases. This CDR3 contains 17 residues. With V trimmed by 1 base and J by 4 bases, 11 bases remained unmatched. Germline CDR1 reads SNHLY; CDR2 reads FYNNEI. The CDR3: CASSEVSTGQGAETQYF. CDR3 coding DNA: TGTGCCAGCAGTGAAGTATCCACAGGACAGGGCGCAGAGACCCAGTACTTC.

This chain uses TRBV6-4 with TRBJ2-2; D is possibly TRBD2 (5 bases). Germline CDR1 is MRHNA and CDR2 is SNTAGT. Trimming shortened V by 0 bases and J by 4 bases, and 9 bases separated the two germline ends. The CDR3 runs to 15 residues. The chain's CDR3 is CASSDSGGFTGELFF. Here the CDR3 DNA reads TGTGCCAGCAGTGACTCGGGCGGGTTCACCGGGGAGCTGTTTTTT.

This clone has just one count. The chain joins TRBV6-5 to TRBJ2-5; D is possibly TRBD1 (5 bases). V was shortened by 5 bases and J by 4 bases, with 14 bases between the two germline ends. CDR3 length equals 14 residues. The germline CDR1 and CDR2 sequences are MNHEY and SVGAGI. The CDR3 sequence: CASSPYRTSETQYF. The DNA for the CDR3 is TGTGCCAGCAGTCCATACAGGACATCAGAGACCCAGTACTTC.